This TCR beta chain was recovered during a study of T cell clonotyping in hematopoietic cell transplantation. Turning to the study itself: Cytoreduction preceded collection of pretransplant recipient samples.

Study-wide results and limits: Graft donor and pretransplant recipient Inverse Simpson Index values predicted broader posttransplant TCR diversity. No sorting was done, leaving CD4 and CD8 contributions mixed.

The sample's time point: recipient sample about 28 days before transplant, after cytoreduction. For this clone: Its target is not known.

Germline V CDR1 and CDR2: SGHTA, FQGNSA. The CDR3 runs 14 residues. The germline V and J ends were trimmed by 5 bases and 10 bases, with 21 bases remaining between them. Measured with immunoSEQ multiplex PCR; TCRdb has only the in-frame clones, and not every one. The table shows some 29,000 clones, with about 74% occurring only once. The material was peripheral blood mononuclear cells, obtained before stem cell transplant. The chain couples TRBV7-2 to TRBJ2-7, with D unresolved. The sequence came from a woman in her 30s with chronic myeloid leukemia. Some clones in this sample may be carry-over from other donors' samples. CDR3 loop: CASSDGAVISEQYF. The CDR3 nucleotides read TGTGCCAGCAGCGATGGCGCGGTAATAAGCGAACAGTACTTC.